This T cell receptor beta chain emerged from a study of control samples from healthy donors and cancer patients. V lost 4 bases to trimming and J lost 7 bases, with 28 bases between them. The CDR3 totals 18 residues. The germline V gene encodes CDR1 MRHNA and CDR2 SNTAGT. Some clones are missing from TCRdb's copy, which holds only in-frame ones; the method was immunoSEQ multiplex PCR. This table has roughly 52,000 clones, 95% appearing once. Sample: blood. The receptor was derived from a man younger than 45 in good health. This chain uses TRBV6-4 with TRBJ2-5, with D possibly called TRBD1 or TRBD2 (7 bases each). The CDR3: CASSAPSGQSVWGGTQYF. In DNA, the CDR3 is TGTGCCAGCAGTGCCCCTTCGGGACAGTCCGTATGGGGGGGGACCCAGTACTTC.